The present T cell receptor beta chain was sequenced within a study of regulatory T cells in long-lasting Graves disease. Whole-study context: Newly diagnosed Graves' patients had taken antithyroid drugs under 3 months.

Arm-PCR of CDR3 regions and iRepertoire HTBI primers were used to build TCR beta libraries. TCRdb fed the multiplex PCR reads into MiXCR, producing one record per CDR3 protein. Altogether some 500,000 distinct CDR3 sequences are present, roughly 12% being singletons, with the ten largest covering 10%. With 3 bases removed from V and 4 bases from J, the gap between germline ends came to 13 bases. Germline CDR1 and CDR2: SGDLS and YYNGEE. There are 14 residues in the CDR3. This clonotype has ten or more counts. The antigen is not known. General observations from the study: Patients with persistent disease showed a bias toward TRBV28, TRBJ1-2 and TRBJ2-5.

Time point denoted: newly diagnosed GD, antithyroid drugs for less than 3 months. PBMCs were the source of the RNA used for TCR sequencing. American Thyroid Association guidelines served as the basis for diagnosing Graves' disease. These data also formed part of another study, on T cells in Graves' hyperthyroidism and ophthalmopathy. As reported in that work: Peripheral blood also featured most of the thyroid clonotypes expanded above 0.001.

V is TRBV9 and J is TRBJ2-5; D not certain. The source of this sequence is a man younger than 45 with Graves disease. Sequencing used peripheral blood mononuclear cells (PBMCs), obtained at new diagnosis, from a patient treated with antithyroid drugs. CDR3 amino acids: CASSGRSGLETQYF. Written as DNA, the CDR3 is TGTGCCAGCAGCGGTAGGAGTGGTTTAGAGACCCAGTACTTC.